This T cell receptor beta chain was identified during a study of cytomegalovirus exposure and HLA in healthy donors. Looking at the study overall: A subsequent analysis reported that the 95 to 150 validation repertoires were produced on the same platform that had also been used for the approximately 710 first-cohort repertoires.

The CDR3 sequence is 16 residues long. Trimming took 2 bases from V and 7 from J; bases not matched to a gene: 8. CDR1 is MNHEY and CDR2 is SVGAGI in the germline V gene. Produced via immunoSEQ multiplex PCR; TCRdb's table is partial and in-frame only. The sample has under 250,000 clones; roughly 87% are singletons. This chain uses TRBV6-5 with TRBJ1-2, with 12 bases lining up with TRBD1. This receptor was obtained from a man between 18 and 29 years old in good health and CMV-seropositive. Sequenced material: PBMCs. CDR3 in amino acids: CASSYLTGTGGFGYTF. The DNA for the CDR3 is TGTGCCAGCAGTTACCTCACCGGGACAGGGGGCTTTGGCTACACCTTC.